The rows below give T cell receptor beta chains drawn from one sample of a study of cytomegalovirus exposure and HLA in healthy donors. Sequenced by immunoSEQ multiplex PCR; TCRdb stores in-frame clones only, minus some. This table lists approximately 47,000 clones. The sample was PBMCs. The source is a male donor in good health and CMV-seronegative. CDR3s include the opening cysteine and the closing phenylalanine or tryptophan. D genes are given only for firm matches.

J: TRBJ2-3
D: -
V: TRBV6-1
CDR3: CASSEESSTYFTTDTQYF
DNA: TGTGCCAGCAGTGAAGAGTCTTCTACTTATTTCACCACAGATACGCAGTATTTT

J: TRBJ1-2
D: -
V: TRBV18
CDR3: CASSPSLHSIVNNYGYTF
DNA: TGTGCCAGCTCACCATCCCTCCACAGCATTGTTAATAACTATGGCTACACCTTC

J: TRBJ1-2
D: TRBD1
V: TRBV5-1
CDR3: CASSSPGQIPGYTF
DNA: TGCGCCAGCAGCTCACCGGGACAGATCCCTGGCTACACCTTC

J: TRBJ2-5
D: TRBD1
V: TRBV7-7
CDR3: CASSLEGQGGETQYF
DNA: TGTGCTAGCAGCTTAGAGGGACAGGGCGGGGAGACCCAGTACTTC

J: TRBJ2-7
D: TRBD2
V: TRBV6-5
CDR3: CASNPVGGGYEQYF
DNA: TGTGCCAGCAATCCGGTTGGGGGAGGGTACGAGCAGTACTTC

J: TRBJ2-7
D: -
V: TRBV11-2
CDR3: CASQAGTLEQYF
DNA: TGTGCCAGCCAGGCGGGGACTCTCGAGCAGTACTTC

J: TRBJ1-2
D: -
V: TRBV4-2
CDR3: CASSQDWRARTRYGYTF
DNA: TGTGCCAGCAGCCAAGATTGGCGAGCCAGGACTAGGTATGGCTACACCTTC

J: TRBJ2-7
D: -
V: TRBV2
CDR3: CASSYRITYEQYF
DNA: TGTGCCAGCAGCTACAGGATAACCTACGAGCAGTACTTC

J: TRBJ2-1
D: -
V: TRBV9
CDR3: CASSARSNEQFF
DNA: TGTGCCAGCAGCGCCCGGAGCAATGAGCAGTTCTTC

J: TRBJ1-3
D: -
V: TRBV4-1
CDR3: CASSQDETVGNTIYF
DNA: TGCGCCAGCAGCCAAGATGAGACAGTTGGAAACACCATATATTTT

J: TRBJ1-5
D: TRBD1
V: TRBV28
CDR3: CASSLDRVNQPQHF
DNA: TGTGCCAGCAGTCTGGACAGGGTTAATCAGCCCCAGCATTTT

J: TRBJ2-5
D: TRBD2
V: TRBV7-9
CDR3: CASSLARGTSGGAQETQYF
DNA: TGTGCCAGCAGCTTAGCGCGAGGGACTAGCGGGGGGGCACAAGAGACCCAGTACTTC

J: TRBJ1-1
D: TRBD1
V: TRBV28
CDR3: CASSSLTGGYTEAFF
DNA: TGTGCCAGCAGCTCCCTGACAGGGGGGTACACTGAAGCTTTCTTT

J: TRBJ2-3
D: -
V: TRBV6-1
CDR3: CASTQDWSTDTQYF
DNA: TGTGCCAGCACCCAAGACTGGAGCACAGATACGCAGTATTTT

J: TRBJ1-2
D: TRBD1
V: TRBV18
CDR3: CASSPNGQGYGYTF
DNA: TGTGCCAGCTCACCGAACGGACAGGGTTATGGCTACACCTTC

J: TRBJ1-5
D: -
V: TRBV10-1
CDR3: CASSDGVGQPQHF
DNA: TGCGCCAGCAGTGACGGGGTAGGTCAGCCCCAGCATTTT

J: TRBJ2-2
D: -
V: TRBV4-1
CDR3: CASSQDRVGTGELFF
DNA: TGCGCCAGCAGCCAAGACAGGGTAGGCACCGGGGAGCTGTTTTTT

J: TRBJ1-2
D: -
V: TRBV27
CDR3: CASISPGARYTF
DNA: TGTGCCAGCATCTCCCCGGGAGCTCGCTACACCTTC